This T cell receptor (beta chain) was identified in a study of shared T cell receptors in the human thymus (dated by TCRdb to about 2021). Study-wide context: The study examined how self-reactive, shared T-cell receptor alpha chains are generated in the human thymus.

The germline V gene specifies MDHEN as CDR1 and SYDVKM as CDR2. The CDR3 runs 17 residues from the cysteine to the phenylalanine. The entry retains the CDR3 DNA only, 51 bases that are in frame from base 1. The junction carries 18 bases between V and J, which are trimmed by 3 bases and 1 base respectively. Library construction relied on the immunoSEQ multiplex PCR assay. Held by TCRdb, this immuneACCESS table contains in-frame sequences only and omits some clones. Under half of the omission traces to an unresolved V gene where checked; the cause of the rest is unknown. This sample lists 550,000 to 800,000 clones; approximately 85% were detected once. Under 0.012% of the sample rests with the top ten. A remark on this clone: Which antigen it targets is not known. It has no much larger one-base neighbor in the sample; base qualities were not kept.

This sample also appeared in a second study, on human thymus T cells. As noted in the second study: Immunologically healthy infants undergoing open corrective cardiac surgery for congenital heart defects in Finland were used as donors. Thymus tissue was obtained as surgical resects removed during corrective cardiac surgery. Usage of V and J gene segments appeared to be biased in both the thymic and the peripheral blood repertoires. The related research found that thymic TCR repertoires overlapped highly between unrelated individuals. The study characterized TCR alpha and beta repertoires from eight infant thymus samples and a few related peripheral blood samples. The infant donors were roughly 7 to 244 days old, and the cohort included about 6 males and a couple of females. Thymocytes were released mechanically from tissue and stored at -70 °C as pellets of about 10-34 million cells. Genomic DNA was extracted from frozen cell pellets with a QIAsymphony instrument. The immunoSEQ multiplex PCR assay was used to amplify the TCRB and TCRAD loci from a standardized amount of quality-controlled genomic DNA. The amplicons covered the V(D)J region and were long enough to include the CDR3 and to identify the V and J genes. The commercial immunoSEQ service was used to sequence amplicons on an Illumina platform. Primer bias and sequencing errors were corrected using previously described methods, and TCRAD and TCRB definitions followed the IMGT database. The repertoires were analysed using immunoSEQ Analyzer 3.0 and VDJTools for basic statistics, V/J segment usage, diversity estimates, rarefaction and pairwise overlap. Diversity was estimated using the Chao1, ChaoE, Efron-Thisted, Shannon and inverse Simpson indices, and was also estimated on datasets down-sampled to the size of the smallest sample. For repertoire overlap, CDR3 nucleotide sequence, V gene and J gene had to match strictly, and clustering was done by Jaccard-based multidimensional scaling. On average, roughly 890,000 unique TCRB clonotypes were obtained from thymus samples, compared with around 78,000 from blood samples.

Sequenced input: thymocytes. This sequence was found in a girl under three years old with a congenital heart defect. Donor details come from another sample of the same person, matched by shared clones. Recombination joined TRBV28 with TRBJ1-1; 5 matching bases give a weak D call of TRBD1. The CDR3 in this case is CASSLGRPVARNTEAFF. In nucleotides, the sequence is TGTGCCAGCAGTTTGGGGCGGCCGGTGGCTAGGAACACTGAAGCTTTCTTT.